One and the same sample provided the 3 T cell receptor beta chains below, sequenced in a study of blood T cells in healthy people across ages. A second PCR, run for roughly 7 to 12 cycles, used a sample-barcoded 5' primer plus a J-beta primer mix. TCRdb passed the 5' RACE reads through MiXCR, listing each CDR3 protein once. The data contain around 500,000 distinct CDR3 sequences, around 48% of them singletons. Input material: blood. The source of these receptors is an elderly man in good health.

V is TRBV10-3 and J is TRBJ2-1; D remains unclear. Per the germline V gene, CDR1 is ENHRY and CDR2 is SYGVKD. This CDR3 has 14 residues. The V and J ends lost 2 bases and 8 bases respectively, with 13 bases between them. The CDR3 nucleotides are TGTGCCATCAGTGAGCCGGGTCAGCTGGATGAGCAGTTCTTC. Its translation is CAISEPGQLDEQFF.

This clonotype has a count of ten or more. The rearrangement uses TRBV6-6 and TRBJ2-7; either TRBD1 or TRBD2 may supply D (5 bases each). Germline values: CDR1 MNHNY, CDR2 SVGAGI (reference sequence). Trimming took 0 bases from V and 3 from J, leaving 9 bases between them. This CDR3 region has 14 residues. DNA for the CDR3: TGTGCCAGCAGTTACTCCCGGGACCTCTACGAGCAGTACTTC. Amino acid sequence: CASSYSRDLYEQYF.

This rearrangement joins TRBV6-5 to TRBJ2-2; 9 bases map to TRBD1. This CDR3 has 15 residues. V gave up 2 bases and J gave up 6 bases; unmatched junction bases: 4. From germline, CDR1 is MNHEY and CDR2 SVGAGI. In DNA form, the CDR3 reads TGTGCCAGCAGTTACGGGGACAGGGCGGCCGGGGAGCTGTTTTTT. Protein: CASSYGDRAAGELFF.